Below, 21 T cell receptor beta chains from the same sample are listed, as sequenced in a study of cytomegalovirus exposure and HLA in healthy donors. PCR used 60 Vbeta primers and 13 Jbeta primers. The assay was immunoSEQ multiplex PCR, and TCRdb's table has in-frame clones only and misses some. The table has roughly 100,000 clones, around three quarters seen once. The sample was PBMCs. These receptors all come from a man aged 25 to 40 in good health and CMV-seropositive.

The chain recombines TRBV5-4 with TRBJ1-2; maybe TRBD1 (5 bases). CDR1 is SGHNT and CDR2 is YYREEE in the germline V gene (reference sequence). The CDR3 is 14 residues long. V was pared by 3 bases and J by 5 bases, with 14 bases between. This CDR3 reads CASSWDSSGYGYTF. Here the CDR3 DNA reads TGTGCCAGCAGCTGGGACTCCAGCGGTTATGGCTACACCTTC.

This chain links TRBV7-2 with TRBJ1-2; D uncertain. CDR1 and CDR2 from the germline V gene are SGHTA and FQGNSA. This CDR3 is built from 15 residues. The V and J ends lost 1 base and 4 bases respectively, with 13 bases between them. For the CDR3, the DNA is TGTGCCAGCAGCTTAGGGGGAGGCAGTCGCTATGGCTACACCTTC. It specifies CASSLGGGSRYGYTF.

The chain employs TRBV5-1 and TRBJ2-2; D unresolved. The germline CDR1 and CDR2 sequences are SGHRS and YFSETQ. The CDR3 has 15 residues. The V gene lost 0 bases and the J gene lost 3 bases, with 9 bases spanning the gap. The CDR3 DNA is TGCGCCAGCAGCTTGGGAGACATTTACACCGGGGAGCTGTTTTTT. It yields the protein CASSLGDIYTGELFF.

The CDR3, as DNA: TGTGCCAGCAGCTTAGTTTCGACAGGGGAAAGGAATGAGCAGTTCTTC. Amino acid sequence: CASSLVSTGERNEQFF. The chain links TRBV11-3 to TRBJ2-1, with 8 bases fitting TRBD1. Losses at the gene ends were 1 base for V and 7 bases for J; bases not matched to a gene: 9. The length of the CDR3 is 16 residues. The V gene's germline CDR1 is SGHNT and CDR2 YENEEA.

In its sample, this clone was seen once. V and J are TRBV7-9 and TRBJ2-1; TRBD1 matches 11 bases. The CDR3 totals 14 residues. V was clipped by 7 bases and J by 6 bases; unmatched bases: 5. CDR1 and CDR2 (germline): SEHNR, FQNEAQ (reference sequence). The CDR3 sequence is CASIRTGGVNEQFF. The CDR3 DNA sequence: TGTGCCAGCATCCGGACAGGGGGCGTCAATGAGCAGTTCTTC.

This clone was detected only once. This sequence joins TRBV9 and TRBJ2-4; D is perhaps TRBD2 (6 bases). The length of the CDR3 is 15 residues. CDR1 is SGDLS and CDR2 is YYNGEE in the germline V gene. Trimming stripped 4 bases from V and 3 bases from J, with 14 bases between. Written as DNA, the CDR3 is TGTGCCAGCAGCTCCGAGACGGGGGACAAAAACATTCAGTACTTC. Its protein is CASSSETGDKNIQYF.

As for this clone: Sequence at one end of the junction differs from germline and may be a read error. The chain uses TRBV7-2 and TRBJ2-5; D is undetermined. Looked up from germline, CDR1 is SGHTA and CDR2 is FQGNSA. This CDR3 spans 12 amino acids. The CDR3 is CASGDFQGTQYF. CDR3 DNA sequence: TGTGCCAGCGGAGACTTCCAAGGGACCCAGTACTTC.

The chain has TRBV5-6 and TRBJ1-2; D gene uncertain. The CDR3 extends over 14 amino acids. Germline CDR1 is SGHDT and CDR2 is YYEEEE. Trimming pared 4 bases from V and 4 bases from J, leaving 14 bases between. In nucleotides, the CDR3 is TGTGCCAGCAGCAGGAGGGAGTACTTCTATGGCTACACCTTC. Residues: CASSRREYFYGYTF. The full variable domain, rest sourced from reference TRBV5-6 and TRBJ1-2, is DAGVTQSPTHLIKTRGQQVTLRCSPKSGHDTVSWYQQALGQGPQFIFQYYEEEERQRGNFPDRFSGHQFPNYSSELNVNALLLGDSALYLCASSRREYFYGYTFGSGTRLTVV.

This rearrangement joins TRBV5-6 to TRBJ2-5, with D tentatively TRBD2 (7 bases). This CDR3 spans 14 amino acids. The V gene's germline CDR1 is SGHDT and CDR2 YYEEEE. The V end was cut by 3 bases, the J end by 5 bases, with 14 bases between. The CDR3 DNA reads TGTGCCAGCAGCTGGGGGACGGGGGGCGAGACCCAGTACTTC. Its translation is CASSWGTGGETQYF.

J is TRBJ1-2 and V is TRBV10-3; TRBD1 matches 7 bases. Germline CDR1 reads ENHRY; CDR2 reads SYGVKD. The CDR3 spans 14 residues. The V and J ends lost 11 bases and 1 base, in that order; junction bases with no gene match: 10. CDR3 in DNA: TGTGCCTCCCAGACAGGGAGGCTTAACTATGGCTACACCTTC. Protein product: CASQTGRLNYGYTF.

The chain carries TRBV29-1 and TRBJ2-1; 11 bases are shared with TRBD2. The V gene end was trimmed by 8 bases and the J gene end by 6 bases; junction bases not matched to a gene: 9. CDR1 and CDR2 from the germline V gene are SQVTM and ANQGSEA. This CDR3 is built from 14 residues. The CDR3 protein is CSLHLSGRANEQFF. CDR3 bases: TGCAGCCTCCACCTTAGCGGGAGGGCCAATGAGCAGTTCTTC.

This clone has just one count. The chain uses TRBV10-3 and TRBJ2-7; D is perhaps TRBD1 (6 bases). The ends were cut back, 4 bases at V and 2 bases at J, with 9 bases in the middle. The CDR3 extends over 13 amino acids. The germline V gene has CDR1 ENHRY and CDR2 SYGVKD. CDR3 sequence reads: CAISAGTTYEQYV. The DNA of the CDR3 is TGTGCCATCAGTGCCGGGACAACCTACGAGCAGTACGTC.

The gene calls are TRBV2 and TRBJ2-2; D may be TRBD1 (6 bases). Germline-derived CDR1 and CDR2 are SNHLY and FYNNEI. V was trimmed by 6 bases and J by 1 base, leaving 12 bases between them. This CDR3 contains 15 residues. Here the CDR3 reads CASRRIQGNTGELFF. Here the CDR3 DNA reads TGTGCCAGCAGGCGTATACAGGGGAACACCGGGGAGCTGTTTTTT.

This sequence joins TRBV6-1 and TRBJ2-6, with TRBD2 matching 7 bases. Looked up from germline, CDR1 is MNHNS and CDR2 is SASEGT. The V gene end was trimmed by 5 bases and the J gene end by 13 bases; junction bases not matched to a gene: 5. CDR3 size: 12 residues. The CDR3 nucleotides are TGTGCCAGCAGTTCGCGGGGGTCAGTCCTGACTTTC. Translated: CASSSRGSVLTF.

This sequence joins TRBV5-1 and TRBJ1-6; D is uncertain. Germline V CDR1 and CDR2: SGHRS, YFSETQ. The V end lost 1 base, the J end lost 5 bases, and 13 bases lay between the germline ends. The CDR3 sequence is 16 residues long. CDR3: CASSLRDPGHNSPLHF. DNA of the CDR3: TGCGCCAGCAGCTTGCGGGATCCAGGACATAATTCACCCCTCCACTTT.

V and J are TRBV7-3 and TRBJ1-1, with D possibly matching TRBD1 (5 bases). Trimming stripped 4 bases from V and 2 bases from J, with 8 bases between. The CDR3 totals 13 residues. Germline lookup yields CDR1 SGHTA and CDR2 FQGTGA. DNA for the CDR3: TGTGCCAGCAGCTCGGGGGGAAACACTGAAGCTTTCTTT. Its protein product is CASSSGGNTEAFF.

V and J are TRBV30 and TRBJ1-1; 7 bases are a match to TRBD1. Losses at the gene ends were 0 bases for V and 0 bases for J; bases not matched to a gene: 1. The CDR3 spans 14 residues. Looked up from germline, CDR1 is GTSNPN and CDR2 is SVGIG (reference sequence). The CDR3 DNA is TGTGCCTGGAGTGTACAGGGGTTGAACACTGAAGCTTTCTTT. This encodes CAWSVQGLNTEAFF.

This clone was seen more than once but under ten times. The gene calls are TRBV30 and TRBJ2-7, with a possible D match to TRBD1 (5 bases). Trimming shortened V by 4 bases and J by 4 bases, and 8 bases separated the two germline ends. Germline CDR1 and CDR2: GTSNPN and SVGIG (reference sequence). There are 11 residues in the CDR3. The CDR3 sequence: CAWMDTYEQYF. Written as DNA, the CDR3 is TGTGCCTGGATGGACACATACGAGCAGTACTTC.

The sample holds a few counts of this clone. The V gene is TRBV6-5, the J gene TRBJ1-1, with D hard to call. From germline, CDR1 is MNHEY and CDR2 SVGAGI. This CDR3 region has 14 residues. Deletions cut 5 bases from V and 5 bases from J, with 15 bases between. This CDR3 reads CASSGPLGRTEAFF. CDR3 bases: TGTGCCAGCAGTGGGCCTCTCGGGAGGACTGAAGCTTTCTTT.

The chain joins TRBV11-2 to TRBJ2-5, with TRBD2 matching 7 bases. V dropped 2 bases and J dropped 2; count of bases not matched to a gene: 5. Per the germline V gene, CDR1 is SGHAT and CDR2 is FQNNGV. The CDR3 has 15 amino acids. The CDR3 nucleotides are TGTGCCAGCAGCTTAACGGGAGGATCACAAGAGACCCAGTACTTC. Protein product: CASSLTGGSQETQYF. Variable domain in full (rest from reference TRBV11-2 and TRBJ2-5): EAGVAQSPRYKIIEKRQSVAFWCNPISGHATLYWYQQILGQGPKLLIQFQNNGVVDDSQLPKDRFSAERLKGVDSTLKIQPAKLEDSAVYLCASSLTGGSQETQYFGPGTRLLVL.

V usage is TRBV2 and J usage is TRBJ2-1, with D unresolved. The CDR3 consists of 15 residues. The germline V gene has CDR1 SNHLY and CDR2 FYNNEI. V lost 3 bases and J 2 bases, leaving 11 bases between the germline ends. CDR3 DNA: TGTGCCAGCAGTGACGCTAGGAGACCCTACAATGAGCAGTTCTTC. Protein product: CASSDARRPYNEQFF.